This TCR beta chain stems from a study of shared clonotypes between healthy human individuals. Per germline, CDR1 SEHNR and CDR2 FQNEAQ (reference sequence). V gave up 4 bases and J gave up 0 bases, with 10 bases separating them. The CDR3 is 15 amino acids. The assay was run at deep level. In the original workflow: ImmunoSEQ output lacked quality scores and full-length reads, limiting matched filtering. Data came from immunoSEQ multiplex PCR; TCRdb stores just in-frame clones and leaves some out. The V and J calls and clone size were taken over from that table, and D and trimming were inferred from the DNA. Of some 2,000,000 clones in the sample, 90% to 95% were seen once. Regarding this clone: What it binds is unknown.

Whole-study findings and limits: Clonotypes not shared had lower generation probabilities than those common to all four donors.

This clonotype was sampled from a man between 18 and 35 years old in good health. The sample was naive CD4+ T cells sorted from blood. The subset was: CD45RA+ positively selected. This rearrangement joins TRBV7-9 to TRBJ1-3; D is undetermined. The CDR3 DNA reads TGTGCCAGCAGCTCCCGACCGATCTCTGGAAACACCATATATTTT. Its protein is CASSSRPISGNTIYF.